This is a list of T cell receptor beta chains from one sample in a study of siplizumab effects on memory and regulatory T cells. Here immunoSEQ multiplex PCR was the method, and the copy in TCRdb shows in-frame clones only, minus some. The data contain approximately 120,000 clones, 92% of them seen just once; the ten biggest clones take up approximately 0.73%. The sample consisted of Tregs sorted from blood. Receptor source: a human donor in good health. Both conserved end residues are part of each CDR3. The D gene is left open where the match is weak. For some rows the clone size is stated as once, few or many, or as a class when expanded; others skip it.

j_gene	v_gene	abundance	d_gene	CDR3nt	CDR3aa
TRBJ1-2	TRBV19	NA	NA	TGTGCCAGTATTGGGTTGGGGGCGCCTGGAAATGGCTACACCTTC	CASIGLGAPGNGYTF
TRBJ2-5	TRBV11-2	NA	TRBD2	TGTGCCAGCAGCCCCCTCGGGGGGGGGAAAGAGACCCAGTACTTC	CASSPLGGGKETQYF
TRBJ2-2	TRBV9	NA	NA	TGTGCCAGCAGCGTAGAAGTTTTCGGGGAGCTGTTTTTT	CASSVEVFGELFF
TRBJ2-7	TRBV19	NA	TRBD1	TGTGCCAGTAGTATCCGGGGACAGGGGACACACGAGCAGTACTTC	CASSIRGQGTHEQYF
TRBJ2-1	TRBV6-1	NA	NA	TGTGCCAGCGGGAGGGAGCAGTTCTTC	CASGREQFF
TRBJ1-5	TRBV5-6	few	NA	TGTGCCAGCAGCTTGATGGGGACCGTCGACGCCCAGCATTTT	CASSLMGTVDAQHF
TRBJ1-1	TRBV19	NA	NA	TGTGCCAGTAGTAGGGACATGACACCGTGGGACACTGAAGCTTTCTTT	CASSRDMTPWDTEAFF
TRBJ2-1	TRBV28	NA	NA	TGTGCCAGCACCTCTCGGGATGAGCAGTTCTTC	CASTSRDEQFF
TRBJ2-3	TRBV10-3	NA	TRBD2	TGTGCCACGACAGGGACTAGCTCTCCCACAGATACGCAGTATTTT	CATTGTSSPTDTQYF
TRBJ2-7	TRBV7-2	NA	TRBD1	TGTGCCAGCAGCTTAGGGGACAGGCGCTACGAGCAGTACTTC	CASSLGDRRYEQYF
TRBJ2-7	TRBV4-2	NA	NA	TGTGCCAGCAGCCAAGCCTCCGAGCAGTACTTC	CASSQASEQYF
TRBJ2-3	TRBV7-9	once	TRBD2	TGTGCCAGCAGCTTCAGTCTGGGCGGGGGGCCCACAGATACGCAGTATTTT	CASSFSLGGGPTDTQYF
TRBJ2-7	TRBV5-6	NA	NA	TGTGCCAGCAGCTTGGGTAGGAACGAGCAGTACTTC	CASSLGRNEQYF
TRBJ2-7	TRBV5-1	NA	NA	TGCGCCAGCAGCTTGGTTAAGGACTCAGAAGGGGGCGAGCAGTACTTC	CASSLVKDSEGGEQYF
TRBJ1-2	TRBV6-1	once	NA	TGTGCCAGCAGAGGGTTGGATGGCTACACCTTC	CASRGLDGYTF
TRBJ1-3	TRBV7-9	NA	NA	TGTGCCAGCAGCCTGGCGGGGGTCTCTGGAAACACCATATATTTT	CASSLAGVSGNTIYF
TRBJ1-1	TRBV18	NA	TRBD1	TGTGCCAGCTCCTCCACAGGGGGCAGGACTGAAGCTTTCTTT	CASSSTGGRTEAFF
TRBJ1-2	TRBV7-6	NA	TRBD1	TGTGCCAGCAGCTTAGCGCAAGACAGGGGGCATGGCTACACCTTC	CASSLAQDRGHGYTF
TRBJ1-2	TRBV4-2	once	NA	TGTGCCAGCAGCCATCGGTTAGAAATCTATGGCTACACCTTC	CASSHRLEIYGYTF
TRBJ2-2	TRBV7-9	NA	NA	TGTGCCTCAAGCACCCTCCGGGTCGTGAACACCGGGGAGCTGTTTTTT	CASSTLRVVNTGELFF
TRBJ1-2	TRBV11-2	NA	NA	TGTGCCAGCAGCTTAACGCAGGGGTCCTATGGCTACACCTTC	CASSLTQGSYGYTF
TRBJ1-5	TRBV6-1	NA	NA	TGTGCCAGCAGGCTATACCGACAGCAGCCCCAGCATTTT	CASRLYRQQPQHF
TRBJ2-7	TRBV5-4	NA	NA	TGTGCCAGCAGCTTAGAGGGGCGACGTTCCTACGAGCAGTACTTC	CASSLEGRRSYEQYF
TRBJ2-3	TRBV5-4	NA	NA	TGTGCCAGCAGCTTGGGGTTTCGACAGATGAGCACAGATACGCAGTATTTT	CASSLGFRQMSTDTQYF
TRBJ1-6	TRBV2	few	TRBD1	TGTGCCAGCATGGACAGGGAGGGTTCACCCCTCCACTTT	CASMDREGSPLHF
TRBJ2-5	TRBV6-1	NA	NA	TGTGCCAGCAACCTGGGTACTAGGACCCAGTACTTC	CASNLGTRTQYF
TRBJ2-7	TRBV27	NA	TRBD1	TGTGCCAGCAGAACGGACAGGGGGATCGACGAGCAGTACTTC	CASRTDRGIDEQYF
TRBJ2-6	TRBV9	NA	TRBD2	TGTGCCAGCAGTTTGACTAGCGGGTTTCTATCTGGGGCCAACGTCCTGACTTTC	CASSLTSGFLSGANVLTF